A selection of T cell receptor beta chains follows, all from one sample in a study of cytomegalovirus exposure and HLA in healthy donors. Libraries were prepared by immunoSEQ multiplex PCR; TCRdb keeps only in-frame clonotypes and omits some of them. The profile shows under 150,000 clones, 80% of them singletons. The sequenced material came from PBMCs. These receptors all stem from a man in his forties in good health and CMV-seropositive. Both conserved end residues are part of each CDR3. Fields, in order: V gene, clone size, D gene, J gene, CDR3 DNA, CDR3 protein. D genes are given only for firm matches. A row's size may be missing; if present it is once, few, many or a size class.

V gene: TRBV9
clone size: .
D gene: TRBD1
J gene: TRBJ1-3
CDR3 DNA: TGTGCCAGCAGCGTAGGGACAGGGACTTACTCTGGAAACACCATATATTTT
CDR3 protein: CASSVGTGTYSGNTIYF

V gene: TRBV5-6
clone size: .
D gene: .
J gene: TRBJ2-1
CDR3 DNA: TGTGCCAGCCCCCGGGAAGCGTCTAAGAAGAGGAGCTCCTACAATGAGCAGTTCTTC
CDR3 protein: CASPREASKKRSSYNEQFF

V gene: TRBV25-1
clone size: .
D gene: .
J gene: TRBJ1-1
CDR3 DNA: TGTGCCAGCAGTCGTACAGGGAACACTGAAGCTTTCTTT
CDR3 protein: CASSRTGNTEAFF

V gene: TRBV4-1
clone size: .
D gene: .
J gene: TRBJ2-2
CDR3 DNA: TGCGCCAGCAGCCATAGACAGGCGACCGGGGAGCTGTTTTTT
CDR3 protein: CASSHRQATGELFF

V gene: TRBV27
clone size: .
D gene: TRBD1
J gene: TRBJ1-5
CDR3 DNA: TGTGCCAGCAGTCCCCGGGACAGTGCCCTAGAGCCCCAGCATTTT
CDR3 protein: CASSPRDSALEPQHF

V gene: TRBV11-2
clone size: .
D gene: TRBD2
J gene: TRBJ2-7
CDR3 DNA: TGTGCCAGCAGCCCGGGACTATATAAGAGCTCCTACGAGCAGTACTTC
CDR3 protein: CASSPGLYKSSYEQYF

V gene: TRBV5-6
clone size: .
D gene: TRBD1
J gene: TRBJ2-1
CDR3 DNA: TGTGCCAGCAGCCACATTGACAGGGGGTTCGATGAGCAGTTCTTC
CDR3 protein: CASSHIDRGFDEQFF

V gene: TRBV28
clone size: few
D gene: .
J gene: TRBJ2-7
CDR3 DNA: TGTGCCAGCAGTTCCAGCTACGAGCAGTACTTC
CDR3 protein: CASSSSYEQYF

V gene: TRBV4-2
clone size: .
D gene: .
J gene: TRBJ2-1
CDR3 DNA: TGTGCCAGCAGCCAAGGGCTAGCCTACAATGAGCAGTTCTTC
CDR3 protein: CASSQGLAYNEQFF

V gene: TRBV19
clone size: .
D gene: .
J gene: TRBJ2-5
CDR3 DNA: TGTGCCAGTAGTATTGGTAGAAGAGCCCAAGAGACCCAGTACTTC
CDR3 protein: CASSIGRRAQETQYF

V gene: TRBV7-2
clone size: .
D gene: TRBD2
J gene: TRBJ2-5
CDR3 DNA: TGTGCCAGCAGCTTAGGACTAGCGGGGGGGCAAGAGACCCAGTACTTC
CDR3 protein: CASSLGLAGGQETQYF

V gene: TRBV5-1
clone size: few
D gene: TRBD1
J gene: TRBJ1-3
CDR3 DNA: TGCGCCAGCAGCTACGGACAGGGGAGAGGTAGCGGTGGAAACACCATATATTTT
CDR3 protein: CASSYGQGRGSGGNTIYF

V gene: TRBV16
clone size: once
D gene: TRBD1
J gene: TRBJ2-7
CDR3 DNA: TGTGCCAGCAGCCCGGGGACAGGGAGTCGATACGAGCAGTACTTC
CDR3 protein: CASSPGTGSRYEQYF

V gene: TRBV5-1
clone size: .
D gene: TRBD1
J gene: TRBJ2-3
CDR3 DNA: TGCGCCAGCAGCTTGGGACAGGGTACTAGCACAGATACGCAGTATTTT
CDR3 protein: CASSLGQGTSTDTQYF

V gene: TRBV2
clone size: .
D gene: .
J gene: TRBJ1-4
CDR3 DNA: TGTGCCAGCAGTGCCGGGAAACTGTTTTTT
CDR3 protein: CASSAGKLFF

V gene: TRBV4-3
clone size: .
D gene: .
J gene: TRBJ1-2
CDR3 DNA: TGCGCCAGCAGCCAGGGGGGTAAGGGGAACTATGGCTACACCTTC
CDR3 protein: CASSQGGKGNYGYTF

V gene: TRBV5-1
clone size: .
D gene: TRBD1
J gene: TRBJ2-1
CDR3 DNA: TGCGCCAGCAGCTTGAATGGACAGGGGGCAGGCAATGAGCAGTTCTTC
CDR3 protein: CASSLNGQGAGNEQFF

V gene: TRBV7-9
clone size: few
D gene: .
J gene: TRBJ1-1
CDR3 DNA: TGTGCCAGCGGACCTAGGGGGACGAACACTGAAGCTTTCTTT
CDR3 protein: CASGPRGTNTEAFF

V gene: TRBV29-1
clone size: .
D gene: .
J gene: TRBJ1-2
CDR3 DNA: TGCAGCGTTGAAGTTCAGCCAGGGTGGGGCTACACCTTC
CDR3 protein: CSVEVQPGWGYTF

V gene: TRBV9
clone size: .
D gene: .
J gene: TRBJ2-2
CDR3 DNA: TGTGCCAGCAGCGTAGAAGCGGTATTTATCCCCGGGGAGCTGTTTTTT
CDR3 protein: CASSVEAVFIPGELFF

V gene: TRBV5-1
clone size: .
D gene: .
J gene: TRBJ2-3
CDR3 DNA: TGCGCCAGCAGCTTCCCCGGGGATACGCAGTATTTT
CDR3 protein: CASSFPGDTQYF

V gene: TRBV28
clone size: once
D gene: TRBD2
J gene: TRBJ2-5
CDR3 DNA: TGTGCCAGCGCTTCGGGGGGGCTTGGAGAGACCCAGTACTTC
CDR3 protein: CASASGGLGETQYF

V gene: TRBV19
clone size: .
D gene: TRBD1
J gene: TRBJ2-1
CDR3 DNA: TGTGCCAGTAGCCTTGACAGGGGCACTAACAATGAGCAGTTCTTC
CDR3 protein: CASSLDRGTNNEQFF

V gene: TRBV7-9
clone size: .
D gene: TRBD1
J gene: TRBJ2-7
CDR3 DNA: TGTGCCAGCAGCCCATTGCCGGGACAGGGGACTTACGAGCAGTACTTC
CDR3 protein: CASSPLPGQGTYEQYF

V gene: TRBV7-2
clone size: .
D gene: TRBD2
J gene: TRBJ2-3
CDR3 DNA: TGTGCCAGCAGCTCCCTCGGGGGACTAGCGGGAGGGGGAGATACGCAGTATTTT
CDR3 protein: CASSSLGGLAGGGDTQYF

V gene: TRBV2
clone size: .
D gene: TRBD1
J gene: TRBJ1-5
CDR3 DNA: TGTGCCAGCAGTGTGGGACAGGGCAATCAGCCCCAGCATTTT
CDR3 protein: CASSVGQGNQPQHF

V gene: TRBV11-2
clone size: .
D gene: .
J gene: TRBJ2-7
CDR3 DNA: TGTGCCAGCAGCTTTACAGCAGGAAGCTCCTACGAGCAGTACTTC
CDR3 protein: CASSFTAGSSYEQYF

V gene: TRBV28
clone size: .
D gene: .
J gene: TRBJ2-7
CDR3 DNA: TGTGCCAGCAGCCCTGACAGCCCCTACGAGCAGTACTTC
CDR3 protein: CASSPDSPYEQYF

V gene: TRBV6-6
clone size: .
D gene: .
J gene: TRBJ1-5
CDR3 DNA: TGTGCCAGCAGTTACCCGGAGGGCAGTCAGCCCCAGCATTTT
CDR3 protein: CASSYPEGSQPQHF

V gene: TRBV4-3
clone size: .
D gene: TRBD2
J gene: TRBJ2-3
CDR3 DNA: TGCGCCAGCAGCCAAGGGACTAGGTTCCCAGATACGCAGTATTTT
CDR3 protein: CASSQGTRFPDTQYF

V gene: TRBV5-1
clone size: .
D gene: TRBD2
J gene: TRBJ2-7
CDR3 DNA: TGCGCCAGCAGCCCGATGACTAGCGGGGGTGGCGAGCAGTACTTC
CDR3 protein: CASSPMTSGGGEQYF

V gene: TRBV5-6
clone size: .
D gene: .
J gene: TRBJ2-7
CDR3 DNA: TGTGCCAGCAGCTTGGGGTACGGGAGCACCTACGAGCAGTACTTC
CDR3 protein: CASSLGYGSTYEQYF

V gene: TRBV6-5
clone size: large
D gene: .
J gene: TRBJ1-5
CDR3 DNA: TGTGCCAGCAAGGCTGAGCGGGGGAATCAGCCCCAGCATTTT
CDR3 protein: CASKAERGNQPQHF

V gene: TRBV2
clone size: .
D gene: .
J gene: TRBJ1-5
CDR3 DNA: TGTGCCAGCAGGGTCCGTCGGGATAGCAATCAGCCCCAGCATTTT
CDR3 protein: CASRVRRDSNQPQHF

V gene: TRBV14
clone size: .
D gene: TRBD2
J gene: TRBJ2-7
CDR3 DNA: TGTGCCAGCAGCCCCGGGACTAGCGGGGGGCCCAGGAGGGAGCAGTACTTC
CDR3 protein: CASSPGTSGGPRREQYF

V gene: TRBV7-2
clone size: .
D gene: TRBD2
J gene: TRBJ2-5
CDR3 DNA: TGTGCCAGCAGCTTAGGGGCCTTGAGAAGCGGGGGCCAAGAGACCCAGTACTTC
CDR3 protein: CASSLGALRSGGQETQYF

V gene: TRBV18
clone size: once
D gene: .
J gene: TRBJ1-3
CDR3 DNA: TGTGCCAGCTCACCACAAGCCTCTGGAAACACCATATATTTT
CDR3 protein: CASSPQASGNTIYF

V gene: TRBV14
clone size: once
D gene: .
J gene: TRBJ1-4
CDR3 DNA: TGTGCCAGCAGCCAGGGGGCGATTGAAAAACTGTTTTTT
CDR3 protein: CASSQGAIEKLFF

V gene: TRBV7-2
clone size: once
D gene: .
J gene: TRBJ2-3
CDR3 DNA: TGTGCCAGCAGCGGAACTAGAATAGATACGCAGTATTTT
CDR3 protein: CASSGTRIDTQYF

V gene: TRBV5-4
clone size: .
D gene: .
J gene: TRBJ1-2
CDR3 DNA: TGTGCCAGCAGCTTGTTTGTTTTTGGAGGGTCCGGCTACACCTTC
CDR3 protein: CASSLFVFGGSGYTF